The 9 T cell receptor beta chains presented below share a single source sample, sequenced in a study of OX40 agonist ivuxolimab in advanced cancers. TCRdb's copy holds only in-frame clones and misses some; the assay was immunoSEQ multiplex PCR. The repertoire consists of tens of thousands of clones, with 85% to 90% occurring once and the leading ten covering under 1%. The sample consisted of CD4+ or CD8+ T cells sorted from blood, taken in a trial of the OX40 agonist ivuxolimab. The receptors were gathered from an adult with an advanced solid tumor such as melanoma, head and neck, liver or kidney cancer.

V and J are TRBV30 and TRBJ1-3, with 7 bases that match TRBD1. With 3 bases clipped from V and 2 bases from J, the junction kept 4 bases outside the gene matches. The CDR3 length is 14 residues. The germline V gene has CDR1 GTSNPN and CDR2 SVGIG (reference sequence). The CDR3 DNA reads TGTGCCTGGAGACAGGGGACTCCTGGAAACACCATATATTTT. It is translated as CAWRQGTPGNTIYF.

The chain is built from TRBV11-3 and TRBJ2-1, with 14 bases fitting TRBD2. Germline loops: CDR1 SGHNT, CDR2 YENEEA. The CDR3 loop spans 16 amino acids. With V trimmed by 3 bases and J by 8 bases, 6 bases remained unmatched. In DNA, the CDR3 is TGTGCCAGCAGCTTCTCCGGGACTAGCGGGAGCGATGAGCAGTTCTTC. Translating it yields CASSFSGTSGSDEQFF.

In its sample, this clone was seen once. The V and J genes are TRBV2 and TRBJ1-3; D unresolved. This CDR3 has 14 residues. V gave up 6 bases and J gave up 3 bases, with 12 bases separating them. The V gene's germline CDR1 is SNHLY and CDR2 FYNNEI. The CDR3 loop reads CASSETSVGNTIYF. CDR3 nucleotides: TGTGCCAGCAGCGAAACCTCGGTTGGAAACACCATATATTTT. The full variable domain, rest sourced from reference TRBV2 and TRBJ1-3, is EPEVTQTPSHQVTQMGQEVILRCVPISNHLYFYWYRQILGQKVEFLVSFYNNEISEKSEIFDDQFSVERPDGSNFTLKIRSTKLEDSAMYFCASSETSVGNTIYFGEGSWLTVV.

This chain links TRBV2 with TRBJ1-2; D is uncertain. The CDR3 contains 12 residues. Trimming removed 3 bases from V and 4 bases from J, with 6 bases in between. Germline V gene sequence: CDR1 SNHLY, CDR2 FYNNEI. CDR3 sequence (DNA): TGTGCCAGCAGTGAGGGCCCCTATGGCTACACCTTC. It is translated as CASSEGPYGYTF.

The chain uses TRBV10-3 and TRBJ2-1; the D gene is possibly TRBD2 (6 bases). The germline V gene has CDR1 ENHRY and CDR2 SYGVKD. CDR3 length: 12 amino acids. V lost 6 bases and J 7 bases, leaving 10 bases between the germline ends. The CDR3 DNA is TGTGCCATCAGCTCACTAGCAAATGAGCAGTTCTTC. Amino acids: CAISSLANEQFF.

This chain connects TRBV5-1 to TRBJ1-3, with 8 bases identical to TRBD1. V lost 0 bases, J lost 8 bases, and 4 bases stayed unmatched. CDR1 is SGHRS and CDR2 is YFSETQ in the germline V gene. This CDR3 has 14 amino acids. CDR3 DNA sequence: TGCGCCAGCAGCTTGGGGCAGGGGGCCTACACCATATATTTT. This codes for CASSLGQGAYTIYF.

This chain links TRBV27 with TRBJ1-5; D perhaps matches TRBD1 (5 bases). V lost 6 bases, J lost 3 bases, and 18 bases lay in between. Germline CDR1 reads MNHEY; CDR2 reads SMNVEV (reference sequence). CDR3 length: 16 amino acids. CDR3 region: CASREQGRSDNQPQHF. Written as DNA, the CDR3 is TGTGCCAGCAGAGAGCAGGGCCGCTCGGACAATCAGCCCCAGCATTTT.

The V gene is TRBV15, the J gene TRBJ1-2, with D possibly matching TRBD1 (5 bases). CDR3 length: 13 amino acids. Germline CDR1 reads LNHNV; CDR2 reads YYDKDF (reference sequence). V gave up 4 bases and J gave up 4 bases, with 10 bases separating them. This CDR3 is CATSTRESYGYTF. CDR3 sequence (DNA): TGTGCCACCAGCACCAGGGAGAGCTATGGCTACACCTTC. Full variable domain (missing parts from reference TRBV15 and TRBJ1-2): DAMVIQNPRYQVTQFGKPVTLSCSQTLNHNVMYWYQQKSSQAPKLLFHYYDKDFNNEADTPDNFQSRRPNTSFCFLDIRSPGLGDTAMYLCATSTRESYGYTFGSGTRLTVV.

The chain is built from TRBV4-2 and TRBJ2-1; 9 nucleotides match TRBD1. The CDR3 covers 16 residues. V dropped 1 base and J dropped 4; count of bases not matched to a gene: 5. The germline gives CDR1 LGHNA, CDR2 YNFKEQ. CDR3 DNA sequence: TGTGCCAGCAGCCAAGCGGACAGGGGTCAATACAATGAGCAGTTCTTC. Its protein product is CASSQADRGQYNEQFF.